Listed below are T cell receptor beta chains from one sample, sequenced in a study of control samples from healthy donors and cancer patients. Profiled with immunoSEQ multiplex PCR; TCRdb holds only in-frame clones, not every one. The sample carries some 120,000 clones, roughly 84% recorded once. Sequencing input: blood. These receptor sequences come from a man aged 35 to 55 in good health. Each CDR3 is given with its conserved first and last residue. A D gene is named only where the DNA matches it firmly. Rows may omit the clone size; those that give it use once, few, many or a size class.

TGCAGTGCTAGTTTAAGGGGACAGGGTAGCACTGGGGCCAACGTCCTGACTTTC,CSASLRGQGSTGANVLTF,TRBD1,TRBV20-1,NA,TRBJ2-6
TGTGCCACCAGTGACCCAACAGGGCACGAGCAGTACTTC,CATSDPTGHEQYF,NA,TRBV24-1,NA,TRBJ2-7
TGTGCCAGTAGTATAGTCGGGACAGGGGTAAACACCGGGGAGCTGTTTTTT,CASSIVGTGVNTGELFF,TRBD1,TRBV19,NA,TRBJ2-2
TGTGCCAGCAGTTACTCGCGGGACAAAAACATTCAGTACTTC,CASSYSRDKNIQYF,NA,TRBV6-6,NA,TRBJ2-4
TGTGCCAGCTTCCTACGGGGGGCAGGAAATGAGCAGTTCTTC,CASFLRGAGNEQFF,NA,TRBV6-5,NA,TRBJ2-1
TGCGCCAGCAGCCACAGCGTAGGGATCTCCTACGAGCAGTACTTC,CASSHSVGISYEQYF,NA,TRBV4-1,NA,TRBJ2-7
TGTGCCAGCAGTTTACACTCGGGTGAAAAACTGTTTTTT,CASSLHSGEKLFF,NA,TRBV12-3/TRBV12-4,NA,TRBJ1-4
TGCAGCGGGAATGGAGATACGCAGTATTTT,CSGNGDTQYF,NA,TRBV29-1,NA,TRBJ2-3
TGTGCCAGTAGAGAATCGCTAGCGGGACAAGAGACCCAGTACTTC,CASRESLAGQETQYF,TRBD2,TRBV19,once,TRBJ2-5
TGTGCCAGCTCGGGGGCGGACAGGGGCCAAGAGACCCAGTACTTC,CASSGADRGQETQYF,TRBD1,TRBV18,once,TRBJ2-5
TGTGCCAGTAGGCAAGGGAGTTTTCAGCCCCAGCATTTT,CASRQGSFQPQHF,NA,TRBV19,once,TRBJ1-5
TGTGCCAGCAGTGAGAACGGTGGAGAGACCCAGTACTTC,CASSENGGETQYF,NA,TRBV27,NA,TRBJ2-5
TGTGCCAGCAGCCTAGGGACAGGGGTCTATGGCTACACCTTC,CASSLGTGVYGYTF,TRBD1,TRBV5-4,once,TRBJ1-2
TGTGCCAGCAGCCTAATCAGGGAGTCGAGGTACTTC,CASSLIRESRYF,NA,TRBV6-9,NA,TRBJ2-4
TGTGCCAGCAGCCTCCTCAGCCAAAACTATGGCTACACCTTC,CASSLLSQNYGYTF,NA,TRBV7-2,NA,TRBJ1-2
TGCGCCAGCAGCAAACAGGGAGCGTACGAGACCCAGTACTTC,CASSKQGAYETQYF,NA,TRBV5-1,NA,TRBJ2-5
TGTGCCAGCACACAGGGATGGAGGGGAGCTTTCTTT,CASTQGWRGAFF,NA,TRBV6-5,NA,TRBJ1-1
TGCGCCAGCAGCCCCACGCCGGGCGTGAACACTGAAGCTTTCTTT,CASSPTPGVNTEAFF,NA,TRBV4-1,NA,TRBJ1-1
TGCAGTGCTGGTGTGGGCGGGGGGGCGACAGATACGCAGTATTTT,CSAGVGGGATDTQYF,TRBD2,TRBV20-1,NA,TRBJ2-3
TGTGCCAGCAGCGCAGACATAGCCTACGAGCAGTACTTC,CASSADIAYEQYF,NA,TRBV9,NA,TRBJ2-7
TGCGCCAGCAAACGAGGGACCACAGATACGCAGTATTTT,CASKRGTTDTQYF,NA,TRBV5-1,NA,TRBJ2-3
TGCGCCAGCAGCTTGAACGGAGCCTCCTACAATGAGCAGTTCTTC,CASSLNGASYNEQFF,NA,TRBV5-1,NA,TRBJ2-1
TGCGCCAGCAGCTTGGATTTTCCAGGGCCTCCCTACGAGCAGTACTTC,CASSLDFPGPPYEQYF,NA,TRBV5-1,NA,TRBJ2-7
TGTGCCAGCACGTCGTACCAAGAGACCCAGTACTTC,CASTSYQETQYF,NA,TRBV6-6,NA,TRBJ2-5
TGTGCCAGCAGGCTTCATCCGGGACAGCCTAAAGAGACCCAGTACTTC,CASRLHPGQPKETQYF,TRBD1,TRBV6-4,NA,TRBJ2-5
TGCAGCGTTGCGCAGCAAGAGACCCAGTACTTC,CSVAQQETQYF,NA,TRBV29-1,NA,TRBJ2-5
TGTGCCAGCAGCTCTACAGGGGGCCCCAATCAGCCCCAGCATTTT,CASSSTGGPNQPQHF,TRBD1,TRBV11-2,NA,TRBJ1-5
TGTGCCAGCAGTGATTTACGCAATCAGCCCCAGCATTTT,CASSDLRNQPQHF,NA,TRBV2,NA,TRBJ1-5
TGTGCCAGCAGCCCGCTGCTAGGGAGCACAGATACGCAGTATTTT,CASSPLLGSTDTQYF,NA,TRBV6-4,NA,TRBJ2-3
TGTGCCAGCAGCTTAATGGACAGGGAGACCCAGTACTTC,CASSLMDRETQYF,TRBD1,TRBV7-2,NA,TRBJ2-5
TGTGCCAGCCGGGGCCTCCGCACAGATACGCAGTATTTT,CASRGLRTDTQYF,NA,TRBV11-3,NA,TRBJ2-3
TGTGCCAGCAGCCCTAAGGCGTCGTACAATGAGCAGTTCTTC,CASSPKASYNEQFF,NA,TRBV6-6,NA,TRBJ2-1
TGTGCCAGCAGCTCCCAGGGGACTGGCTCACCCCTCCACTTT,CASSSQGTGSPLHF,NA,TRBV9,NA,TRBJ1-6
TGTGCCAGCAGCCCTGGAGGGGGGAAAAATTCACCCCTCCACTTT,CASSPGGGKNSPLHF,NA,TRBV7-2,NA,TRBJ1-6
TGCGCCAGCAGCCAGCACCGGGGGCTGAATGAAAAACTGTTTTTT,CASSQHRGLNEKLFF,NA,TRBV4-3,NA,TRBJ1-4
TGCAGCGTTAAGAGGACAGGCACTGAAGCTTTCTTT,CSVKRTGTEAFF,TRBD1,TRBV29-1,NA,TRBJ1-1
TGTGCCAGCAGTTTATCGAGGTCATTGGATACGCAGTATTTT,CASSLSRSLDTQYF,NA,TRBV27,NA,TRBJ2-3